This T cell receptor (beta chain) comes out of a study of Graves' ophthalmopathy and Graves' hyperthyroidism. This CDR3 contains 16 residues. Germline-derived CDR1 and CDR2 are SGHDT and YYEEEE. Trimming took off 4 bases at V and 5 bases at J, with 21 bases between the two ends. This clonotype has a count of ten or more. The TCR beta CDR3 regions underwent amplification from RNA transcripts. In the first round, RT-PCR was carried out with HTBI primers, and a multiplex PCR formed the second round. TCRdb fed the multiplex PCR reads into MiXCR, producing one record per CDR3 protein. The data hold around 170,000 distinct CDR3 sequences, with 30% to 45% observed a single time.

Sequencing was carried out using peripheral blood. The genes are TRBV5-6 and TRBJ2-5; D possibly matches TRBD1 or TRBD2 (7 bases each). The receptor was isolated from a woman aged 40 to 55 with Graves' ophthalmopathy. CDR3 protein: CASSRELQGRGETQYF. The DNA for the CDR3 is TGTGCCAGCAGCCGGGAGCTACAGGGGCGGGGGGAGACCCAGTACTTC. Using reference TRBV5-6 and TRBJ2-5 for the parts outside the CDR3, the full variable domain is DAGVTQSPTHLIKTRGQQVTLRCSPKSGHDTVSWYQQALGQGPQFIFQYYEEEERQRGNFPDRFSGHQFPNYSSELNVNALLLGDSALYLCASSRELQGRGETQYFGPGTRLLVL.